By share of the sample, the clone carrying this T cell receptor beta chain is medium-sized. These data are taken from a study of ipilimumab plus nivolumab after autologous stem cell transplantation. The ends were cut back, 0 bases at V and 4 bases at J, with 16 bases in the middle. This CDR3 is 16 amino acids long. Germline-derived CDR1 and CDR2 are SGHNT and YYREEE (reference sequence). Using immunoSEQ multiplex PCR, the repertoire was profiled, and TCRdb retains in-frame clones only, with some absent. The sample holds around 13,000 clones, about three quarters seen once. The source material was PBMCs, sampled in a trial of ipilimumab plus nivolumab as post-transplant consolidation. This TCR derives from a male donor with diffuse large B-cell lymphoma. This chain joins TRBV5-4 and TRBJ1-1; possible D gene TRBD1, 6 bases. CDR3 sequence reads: CASSLEDGGAGTEAFF. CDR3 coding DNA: TGTGCCAGCAGCTTGGAGGATGGGGGGGCAGGCACTGAAGCTTTCTTT.